This TCR beta chain stems from a study of T-cell memory formation after mild COVID-19. Study-wide context: TCR clusters showed largely donor specificity.

This clonotype was counted a few times. Germline CDR1 is LGHDT and CDR2 is YNNKEL (reference sequence). The V end lost 4 bases, the J end lost 10 bases, and 13 bases lay between the germline ends. The CDR3 sequence is 12 residues long. Sample barcodes and UMIs were carried by the TCR alpha and TCR beta cDNA libraries that 5'RACE generated with constant-segment primers. Via MiXCR, TCRdb re-called the 5' RACE reads, giving one row per CDR3 protein. The repertoire includes about 430,000 distinct CDR3 sequences, 24% of them detected once, and 7.5% to 10% sits in the top ten. The chain recombines TRBV3-1 with TRBJ2-5; D call uncertain. Sequenced: PBMCs or a T cell subset sorted from them (not recorded which). The origin of this receptor is an adult woman who had mild COVID-19 (a few samples of this study predate the infection). Cell type and time point are not known. CDR3 bases: TGTGCCAGCAGCCGGAGCACCCTGGGCCAGTACTTC. It specifies CASSRSTLGQYF.